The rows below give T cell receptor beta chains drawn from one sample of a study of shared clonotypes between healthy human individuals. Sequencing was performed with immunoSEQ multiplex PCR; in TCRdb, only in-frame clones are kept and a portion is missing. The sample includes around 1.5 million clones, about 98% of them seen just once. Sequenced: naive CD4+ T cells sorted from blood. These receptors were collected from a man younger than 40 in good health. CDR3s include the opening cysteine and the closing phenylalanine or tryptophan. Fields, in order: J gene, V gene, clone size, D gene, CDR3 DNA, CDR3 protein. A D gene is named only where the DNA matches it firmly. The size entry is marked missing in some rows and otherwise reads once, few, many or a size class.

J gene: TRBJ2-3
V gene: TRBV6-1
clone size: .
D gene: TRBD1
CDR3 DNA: TGTGCCAGCAGTGAAGCAGGGACAGGGGTTAGAGATACGCAGTATTTT
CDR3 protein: CASSEAGTGVRDTQYF

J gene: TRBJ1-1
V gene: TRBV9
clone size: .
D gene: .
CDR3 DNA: TGTGCCAGCAGCGTAGACATGAACACTGAAGCTTTCTTT
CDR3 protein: CASSVDMNTEAFF

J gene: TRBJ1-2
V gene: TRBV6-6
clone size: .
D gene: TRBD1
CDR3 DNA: TGTGCCAGCATTCCCCGTCAGGGGGCGCTCGGTGGCTACACCTTC
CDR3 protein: CASIPRQGALGGYTF

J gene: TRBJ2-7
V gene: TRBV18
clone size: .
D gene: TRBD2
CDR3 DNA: TGTGCCAGCTCACCTTCTTCGGGCGGGAGGTCCTACGAGCAGTACTTC
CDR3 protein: CASSPSSGGRSYEQYF

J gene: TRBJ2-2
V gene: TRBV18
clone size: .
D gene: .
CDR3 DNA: TGTGCCAGCTCGCCCGGGACCGAGAACACCGGGGAGCTGTTTTTT
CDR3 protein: CASSPGTENTGELFF

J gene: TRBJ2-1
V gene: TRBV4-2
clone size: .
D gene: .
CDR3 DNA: TGTGCCAGCAGCCAAGTGGTTAATCTCCCCAATGAGCAGTTCTTC
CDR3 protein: CASSQVVNLPNEQFF

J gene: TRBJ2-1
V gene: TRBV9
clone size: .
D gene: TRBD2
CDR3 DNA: TGTGCCAGCAGCTCCATGACTAGCGGGAGGTACAATGAGCAGTTCTTC
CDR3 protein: CASSSMTSGRYNEQFF

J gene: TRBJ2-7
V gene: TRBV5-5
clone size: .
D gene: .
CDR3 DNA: TGTGCCAGCAGCTCCCTTTCGGCAAGCTACGAGCAGTACTTC
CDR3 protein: CASSSLSASYEQYF

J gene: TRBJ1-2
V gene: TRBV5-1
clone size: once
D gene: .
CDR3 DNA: TGCGCCAGCAGCTTGGGGGACAACACCTATGGCTACACCTTC
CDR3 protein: CASSLGDNTYGYTF

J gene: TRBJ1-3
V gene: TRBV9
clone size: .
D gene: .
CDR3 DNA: TGTGCCAGCAGCGTAATGGCGGGGGACGCTGGAAACACCATATATTTT
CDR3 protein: CASSVMAGDAGNTIYF

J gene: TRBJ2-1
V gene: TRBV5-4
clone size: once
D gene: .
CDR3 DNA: TGTGCCAGCAGCTTGCGCCCCGACAATGAGCAGTTCTTC
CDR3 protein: CASSLRPDNEQFF

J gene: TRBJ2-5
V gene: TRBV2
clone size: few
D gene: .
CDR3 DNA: TGTGCCAGCGCATTGGCAGAAGAGACCCAGTACTTC
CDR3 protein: CASALAEETQYF

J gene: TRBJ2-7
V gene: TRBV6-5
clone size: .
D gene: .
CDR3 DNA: TGTGCCAGCAGTTACGGGCACCTTTCCTACGAGCAGTACTTC
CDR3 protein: CASSYGHLSYEQYF

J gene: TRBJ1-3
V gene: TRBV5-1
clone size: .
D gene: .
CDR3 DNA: TGCGCCAGCAGCCCGAGTAATTCTGGAAACACCATATATTTT
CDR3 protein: CASSPSNSGNTIYF

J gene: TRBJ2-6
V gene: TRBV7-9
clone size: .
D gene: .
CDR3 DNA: TGTGCCAGCAGCTTACGACAGACCCCTACTGGGGCCAACGTCCTGACTTTC
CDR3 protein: CASSLRQTPTGANVLTF

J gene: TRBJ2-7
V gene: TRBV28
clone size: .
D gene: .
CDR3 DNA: TGTGCCAGCAGTCCCTCAGGCCTGTCCTACGAGCAGTACTTC
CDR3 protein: CASSPSGLSYEQYF